These T cell receptor beta chains were read from a single sample in a study of beta chain features in type 1 diabetes. Data came from immunoSEQ multiplex PCR; TCRdb stores just in-frame clones and leaves some out. The sample yields fewer than 150,000 clones, 6.9% seen once. The sample consisted of central memory CD4+ T cells from blood. The receptor source for this set is a woman aged 25-40 years in good health. CDR3s include the opening cysteine and the closing phenylalanine or tryptophan. Each record gives: clone size, J gene, V gene, D gene, CDR3 DNA, CDR3 protein. The D gene is left open where the match is weak. The size field is filled for only some rows; it gives once, few, many or a size class.

many,TRBJ2-7,TRBV9,.,TGTGCCAGCAGCGTAGCCAGCGGGCCTTCCTACGAGCAGTACTTC,CASSVASGPSYEQYF
few,TRBJ1-3,TRBV18,TRBD1,TGTGCCAGCTCTTCGACAGGGGACGGAAACACCATATATTTT,CASSSTGDGNTIYF
.,TRBJ2-2,TRBV28,.,TGTGCCAGCAGTTGGGAAGGGGTTACCGGGGAGCTGTTTTTT,CASSWEGVTGELFF
few,TRBJ2-1,TRBV29-1,.,TGCAGCGTTCGTACTAGCTTCCCTCATGAGCAGTTCTTC,CSVRTSFPHEQFF
.,TRBJ2-1,TRBV5-4,.,TGTGCCAGCAGCCAAGAGAATGAGCAGTTCTTC,CASSQENEQFF
many,TRBJ2-1,TRBV11-2,TRBD2,TGTGCCAGCAGCTTGGGACTAGAAAGTGAGCAGTTCTTC,CASSLGLESEQFF
.,TRBJ2-7,TRBV6-1,.,TGTGCCAGCAGTGAACTTCAGGAGGGCGAGCAGTACTTC,CASSELQEGEQYF
few,TRBJ1-1,TRBV10-3,.,TGTGCCATCAGTGACCGTGGACAGCCCAACACTGAAGCTTTCTTT,CAISDRGQPNTEAFF
.,TRBJ2-2,TRBV7-8,TRBD2,TGTGCCAGCAGCCTCAGCAACGGGGGAGGGACCGGGGAGCTGTTTTTT,CASSLSNGGGTGELFF
few,TRBJ1-3,TRBV7-2,.,TGTGCCAGCAGCTTACTGGGAAACACCATATATTTT,CASSLLGNTIYF
few,TRBJ2-7,TRBV7-9,.,TGTGCCAGCAGCCCCCAGGTTGACTCCTACGAGCAGTACTTC,CASSPQVDSYEQYF
many,TRBJ2-1,TRBV7-7,TRBD2,TGTGCTAGCAGCCCAGAGGGGCTAGCGGGAGGTGAGCAGTTCTTC,CASSPEGLAGGEQFF
many,TRBJ2-1,TRBV7-2,TRBD2,TGTGCCAGCAGCTTAGTTCGGGACTATAGGTTCTTC,CASSLVRDYRFF
.,TRBJ1-5,TRBV27,.,TGTGCCAGCAGAAAGGCGGGGAGTCGCCAGCCCCAGCATTTT,CASRKAGSRQPQHF
.,TRBJ1-2,TRBV30,.,TGTGCCTGGACTACAGGAAACTATGGCTACACCTTC,CAWTTGNYGYTF